Reported below is one TCR beta chain. These data are taken from a study of blood T cell repertoires in COVID-19. Across the study: Acute and convalescent COVID-19 samples came from the United States, Italy and Spain.

Data came from immunoSEQ multiplex PCR; TCRdb stores just in-frame clones and leaves some out. The table shows 79,000 or so clones, with approximately 86% occurring only once. The CDR3 covers 17 residues. CDR1 and CDR2 from the germline V gene are MNHEY and SMNVEV (reference sequence). Trimming cost V 6 bases and J 1 base; bases outside gene matches: 11. The sample consisted of peripheral blood. The sequence derives from a human donor in a cohort sampled during active COVID-19. This sequence joins TRBV27 and TRBJ1-5; 8 bases are a match to TRBD1. CDR3 loop: CASRQRDRSRSNQPQHF. The CDR3 nucleotides are TGTGCCAGCAGGCAAAGGGACAGGTCGCGGAGCAATCAGCCCCAGCATTTT.